Following are 15 T cell receptor beta chains from one sample sequenced in a study of T cells in localized non-small cell lung cancer. Assay: immunoSEQ multiplex PCR; the TCRdb copy retains only in-frame clones and omits some. This sample has around 40,000 clones, with around 87% found just once. The material was peripheral blood, obtained before any cancer treatment. Every receptor here comes from a man aged 40 to 69 with stage I lung adenocarcinoma.

J is TRBJ2-7 and V is TRBV18, with 9 bases lining up with TRBD1. This CDR3 is 14 amino acids long. Germline V gene sequence: CDR1 KGHSH, CDR2 LQKENI. J was trimmed by 2 bases and V by 4 bases; bases with no gene match: 3. The CDR3 sequence is CASSRDRATYEQYF. The CDR3 bases are TGTGCCAGCTCACGGGACAGGGCTACCTACGAGCAGTACTTC.

The rearrangement uses TRBV28 and TRBJ2-7, with 8 bases aligning to TRBD2. This CDR3 has 20 residues. Germline assignment: CDR1 MDHEN and CDR2 SYDVKM. J was trimmed by 1 base and V by 5 bases; bases with no gene match: 22. CDR3: CASSPRQPVSGRMDSYEQYF. Written as DNA, the CDR3 is TGTGCCAGCAGTCCTCGGCAGCCGGTCAGCGGGAGAATGGATTCCTACGAGCAGTACTTC. Full variable domain (remainder filled in from reference TRBV28 and TRBJ2-7): DVKVTQSSRYLVKRTGEKVFLECVQDMDHENMFWYRQDPGLGLRLIYFSYDVKMKEKGDIPEGYSVSREKKERFSLILESASTNQTSMYLCASSPRQPVSGRMDSYEQYFGPGTRLTVT.

The gene calls are TRBV15 and TRBJ2-1, with 13 bases identical to TRBD2. V lost 8 bases to trimming and J lost 6 bases; unmatched junction nucleotides: 1. The CDR3 spans 13 residues. From germline, CDR1 is LNHNV and CDR2 YYDKDF (reference sequence). The CDR3 is CATRTSGSNEQFF. CDR3 bases: TGTGCCACCCGGACTAGCGGGAGCAATGAGCAGTTCTTC.

The chain has TRBV6-6 and TRBJ1-4; no firm D call. The CDR3 consists of 13 residues. CDR1 is MNHNY and CDR2 is SVGAGI in the germline V gene (reference sequence). Trimming removed 4 bases from V and 6 bases from J, with 9 bases in between. The CDR3, as DNA: TGTGCCAGCAGTTCCGACACGTATGAAAAACTGTTTTTT. It is translated as CASSSDTYEKLFF.

This chain joins TRBV2 and TRBJ2-5, with 7 nucleotides matching TRBD1. Germline lookup yields CDR1 SNHLY and CDR2 FYNNEI. The CDR3 length is 14 residues. With 5 bases clipped from V and 1 base from J, the junction kept 4 bases outside the gene matches. The CDR3 DNA sequence: TGTGCCAGCAGTCAAGACAGGGTCCAAGAGACCCAGTACTTC. As protein: CASSQDRVQETQYF.

The table lists this clone with a count of one. The chain combines TRBV7-2 with TRBJ2-1; 9 nucleotides line up with TRBD2. Germline assignment: CDR1 SGHTA and CDR2 FQGNSA. This CDR3 is 15 amino acids long. J lost 6 bases, V lost 1 base, and 4 bases had no gene match. As DNA, the CDR3 is TGTGCCAGCAGCTTAGACAGCGGGAGGTTCAATGAGCAGTTCTTC. Its translation is CASSLDSGRFNEQFF.

This chain uses TRBV15 with TRBJ1-4; D not certain. The CDR3 covers 13 residues. Per the germline V gene, CDR1 is LNHNV and CDR2 is YYDKDF (reference sequence). Trimming shortened V by 3 bases and J by 4 bases, and 6 bases separated the two germline ends. The CDR3 here is CATSRRYNEKLFF. DNA for the CDR3: TGTGCCACCAGCAGGCGGTATAATGAAAAACTGTTTTTT. Supplemented by reference TRBV15 and TRBJ1-4, the full variable domain reads DAMVIQNPRYQVTQFGKPVTLSCSQTLNHNVMYWYQQKSSQAPKLLFHYYDKDFNNEADTPDNFQSRRPNTSFCFLDIRSPGLGDTAMYLCATSRRYNEKLFFGSGTQLSVL.

This clone was recorded once. The V and J genes are TRBV7-9 and TRBJ2-7, with D possibly matching TRBD2 (5 bases). V was shortened by 4 bases and J by 2 bases, with 15 bases between the two germline ends. Germline CDR1 is SEHNR and CDR2 is FQNEAQ (reference sequence). The CDR3 sequence is 15 residues long. This CDR3 reads CASSSDLTRAYEQYF. CDR3 DNA sequence: TGTGCCAGCAGCTCCGACCTTACTAGAGCCTACGAGCAGTACTTC.

The chain couples TRBV6-5 to TRBJ2-7, with TRBD2 as a possible D gene (5 bases). The CDR3 is 16 residues long. Germline CDR1 reads MNHEY; CDR2 reads SVGAGI. V was clipped by 3 bases and J by 2 bases, with 17 bases between them. This CDR3 reads CASSYRQPGKAYEQYF. The CDR3 nucleotides read TGTGCCAGCAGTTATCGGCAACCGGGAAAGGCCTACGAGCAGTACTTC.

The chain links TRBV2 to TRBJ2-2; either TRBD1 or TRBD2 may supply D (5 bases each). This CDR3 spans 13 amino acids. Per the germline V gene, CDR1 is SNHLY and CDR2 is FYNNEI. The V gene lost 6 bases and the J gene lost 5 bases, with 10 bases spanning the gap. The CDR3 here is CASRGWGTGELFF. The DNA for the CDR3 is TGTGCCAGCAGAGGGTGGGGGACCGGGGAGCTGTTTTTT.

In its sample, this clone was seen a few times. The CDR3 reads CASSPGQGATGELFF. The CDR3, as DNA: TGTGCCAGCAGCCCCGGACAGGGGGCGACCGGGGAGCTGTTTTTT. The chain carries TRBV5-6 and TRBJ2-2; TRBD1 aligns across 11 bases. The J segment lost 5 bases and the V segment lost 4 bases, leaving 4 bases of the junction unmatched. The length of the CDR3 is 15 residues. Germline V gene lookup returns CDR1 SGHDT and CDR2 YYEEEE. Supplemented by reference TRBV5-6 and TRBJ2-2, the full variable domain reads DAGVTQSPTHLIKTRGQQVTLRCSPKSGHDTVSWYQQALGQGPQFIFQYYEEEERQRGNFPDRFSGHQFPNYSSELNVNALLLGDSALYLCASSPGQGATGELFFGEGSRLTVL.

J is TRBJ2-7 and V is TRBV7-9; D may correspond to TRBD1 or TRBD2 (5 bases each). The germline V gene encodes CDR1 SEHNR and CDR2 FQNEAQ (reference sequence). The CDR3 spans 15 residues. V dropped 1 base and J dropped 1 base, with 11 bases sitting between them. The CDR3 here is CASSLGQGRSYEQYF. For the CDR3, the DNA is TGTGCCAGCAGCTTAGGGCAGGGACGTTCCTACGAGCAGTACTTC.

V is TRBV9 and J is TRBJ2-2, with a weak D call TRBD2 (6 bases). CDR3 size: 16 residues. Trimming cost V 3 bases and J 4 bases, with 16 bases left between them. CDR1 and CDR2 (germline): SGDLS, YYNGEE. CDR3 bases: TGTGCCAGCAGCGAGGAGGGTAGCGGAAGCACCGGGGAGCTGTTTTTT. Its translation is CASSEEGSGSTGELFF.

This chain uses TRBV7-9 with TRBJ2-5; TRBD2 is a possible D gene (5 bases). The CDR3 covers 12 residues. Germline V gives CDR1 SEHNR, CDR2 FQNEAQ (reference sequence). Trimming removed 5 bases from V and 5 bases from J, with 9 bases in between. In DNA form, the CDR3 reads TGTGCCAGCAGCGAGGGTCGGGAGACCCAGTACTTC. As protein: CASSEGRETQYF.

Concerning this clone itself: Other DNA sequences in this sample translate to the same CDR3. The chain couples TRBV9 to TRBJ2-1; 11 bases are a match to TRBD2. CDR3 length equals 16 residues. The germline gives CDR1 SGDLS, CDR2 YYNGEE. The V and J ends lost 0 bases and 2 bases, in that order; junction bases with no gene match: 1. The CDR3 is CASSVELAGAYNEQFF. DNA of the CDR3: TGTGCCAGCAGCGTAGAACTAGCGGGAGCCTACAATGAGCAGTTCTTC.